One and the same sample provided the 25 T cell receptor beta chains below, sequenced in a study of CD8+ T cells in alopecia areata. Treatment indicated: oral pan-JAK inhibitor, 5-10 mg twice daily. TCR sequencing used cDNA made by reverse transcription of extracted RNA. TCRdb's copy holds only in-frame clones and misses some; the assay was immunoSEQ multiplex PCR. The repertoire has more than 200,000 clones, approximately 67% of them found once; the top ten carry roughly 1.2%. Specimen: CD4+ T cells sorted from blood, collected around week 44, from a patient treated with tofacitinib. Receptors were obtained from a human donor with alopecia areata.

The J gene is TRBJ1-2, the V gene TRBV25-1; D remains unclear. Germline V gene data show CDR1 as MGHDK and CDR2 as SYGVNS. V was pared by 4 bases and J by 0 bases, with 6 bases between. This CDR3 has 13 amino acids. The CDR3 nucleotides are TGTGCCAGCAGTGCTTTAGCTAACTATGGCTACACCTTC. As protein: CASSALANYGYTF.

This clone was recorded only once. The chain couples TRBV4-1 to TRBJ1-1; D is undetermined. V was shortened by 0 bases and J by 5 bases, with 10 bases between the two germline ends. The CDR3 consists of 14 residues. In germline, CDR1 is MGHRA, CDR2 YSYEKL. CDR3 in DNA: TGCGCCAGCAGCCAAGATGGGCGGGGAACTGAAGCTTTCTTT. Residues: CASSQDGRGTEAFF.

A single count supports this clone. The chain is built from TRBV29-1 and TRBJ2-2; the D gene could be TRBD1 or TRBD2 (6 bases each). Trimming shortened V by 3 bases and J by 10 bases, and 15 bases separated the two germline ends. The CDR3 covers 13 residues. Germline CDR1 is SQVTM and CDR2 is ANQGSEA. The CDR3 sequence: CSVEGWGAEELFF. The CDR3 DNA is TGCAGCGTTGAGGGTTGGGGGGCCGAGGAGCTGTTTTTT.

This clone was seen a handful of times. The chain recombines TRBV5-1 with TRBJ1-1; the match to TRBD1 covers 8 bases. CDR3 length equals 15 residues. Germline CDR1 and CDR2: SGHRS and YFSETQ. With 0 bases clipped from V and 1 base from J, the junction kept 2 bases outside the gene matches. CDR3 sequence (DNA): TGCGCCAGCAGCTTGGGGCAGGGGGCGAACACTGAAGCTTTCTTT. The encoded protein is CASSLGQGANTEAFF.

The chain is built from TRBV5-6 and TRBJ2-5, with a weak D call TRBD2 (6 bases). This CDR3 region has 16 residues. V lost 4 bases, J lost 2 bases, and 18 bases lay in between. CDR1 is SGHDT and CDR2 is YYEEEE in the germline V gene. CDR3 nucleotides: TGTGCCAGCAGCCGGGACTCCAGGCCCCTACAAGAGACCCAGTACTTC. Amino acids: CASSRDSRPLQETQYF.

The CDR3 spells CASSLTKRTGELFF. The CDR3 bases are TGTGCCAGCAGCTTGACAAAGAGGACCGGGGAGCTGTTTTTT. The chain recombines TRBV25-1 with TRBJ2-2, with unresolved D. V gave up 6 bases and J gave up 5 bases, with 13 bases separating them. Germline V gives CDR1 MGHDK, CDR2 SYGVNS. This CDR3 contains 14 residues.

V and J are TRBV25-1 and TRBJ2-3; 8 positions agree with TRBD1. Germline-derived CDR1 and CDR2 are MGHDK and SYGVNS. This CDR3 comprises 14 residues. Trimming took 7 bases from V and 5 from J; bases not matched to a gene: 8. Here the CDR3 DNA reads TGTGCCAGCACTCGCGGACAGGGCGTAGATACGCAGTATTTT. Protein sequence: CASTRGQGVDTQYF.

The V call is TRBV9, the J call TRBJ1-6; D may be TRBD1 (6 bases). Germline loops: CDR1 SGDLS, CDR2 YYNGEE. The CDR3 is 14 residues long. V dropped 3 bases and J dropped 5 bases, with 9 bases sitting between them. The CDR3 region is CASSAQGNNSPLHF. CDR3 DNA sequence: TGTGCCAGCAGCGCACAGGGAAATAATTCACCCCTCCACTTT.

The chain is built from TRBV29-1 and TRBJ1-2, with 8 bases lining up with TRBD1. The length of the CDR3 is 12 residues. Germline V gives CDR1 SQVTM, CDR2 ANQGSEA. V was clipped by 6 bases and J by 8 bases; unmatched bases: 8. The CDR3 DNA reads TGCAGCGTACAGACAGGGGATAGGGGCTACACCTTC. Its translation: CSVQTGDRGYTF.

This sequence joins TRBV25-1 and TRBJ2-7, with 7 bases identical to TRBD2. Trimming at V came to 2 bases and at J to 5 bases, leaving 6 bases not matched to a gene. The CDR3 length is 14 residues. CDR1 is MGHDK and CDR2 is SYGVNS in the germline V gene. CDR3 amino acids: CASSEPMGGDEQYF. The CDR3 nucleotides read TGTGCCAGCAGTGAACCCATGGGGGGGGACGAGCAGTACTTC.

V gene TRBV30 combines with J gene TRBJ1-1; D remains ambiguous. Germline assignment: CDR1 GTSNPN and CDR2 SVGIG (reference sequence). The CDR3 extends over 14 amino acids. V shed 2 bases and J shed 0 bases, with 10 bases lying between them. The CDR3 nucleotides are TGTGCCTGGAGTCCCTTAGCACTGAACACTGAAGCTTTCTTT. Its protein is CAWSPLALNTEAFF.

Only a few counts were recorded for this clone. The chain links TRBV30 to TRBJ2-5, with 7 bases fitting TRBD2. The junction had 10 bases not matched to a gene; V was cut back by 7 bases and J by 5 bases. Germline V lookup: CDR1 GTSNPN, CDR2 SVGIG (reference sequence). CDR3 length equals 13 residues. CDR3: CAYAPGGGETQYF. The CDR3 nucleotides read TGTGCCTACGCTCCGGGGGGAGGCGAGACCCAGTACTTC.

The chain recombines TRBV9 with TRBJ2-1; D is unclear. The CDR3 length is 15 residues. V lost 0 bases to trimming and J lost 3 bases, with 10 bases between them. Germline CDR1 is SGDLS and CDR2 is YYNGEE. In DNA, the CDR3 is TGTGCCAGCAGCGTAGTGGCGGAATACTACAATGAGCAGTTCTTC. Translation: CASSVVAEYYNEQFF.

The chain employs TRBV27 and TRBJ1-1; TRBD1 agrees at 7 bases. This CDR3 has 13 amino acids. V dropped 2 bases and J dropped 8; count of bases not matched to a gene: 5. The germline V gene has CDR1 MNHEY and CDR2 SMNVEV (reference sequence). CDR3 sequence: CASSLRGDREAFF. CDR3 in DNA: TGTGCCAGCAGTTTAAGGGGGGACAGAGAAGCTTTCTTT.

A word on this clone: Other DNA sequences in the same sample also yield this CDR3. V gene TRBV30 combines with J gene TRBJ2-7; a possible D gene is TRBD2 (6 bases). The V gene's germline CDR1 is GTSNPN and CDR2 SVGIG (reference sequence). V lost 0 bases to trimming and J lost 4 bases, with 7 bases between them. CDR3 length equals 12 residues. The CDR3, as DNA: TGTGCCTGGAGTGTACGGGGGTACGAGCAGTACTTC. Its translation: CAWSVRGYEQYF. Supplemented by reference TRBV30 and TRBJ2-7, the full variable domain reads SQTIHQWPATLVQPVGSPLSLECTVEGTSNPNLYWYRQAAGRGLQLLFYSVGIGQISSEVPQNLSASRPQDRQFILSSKKLLLSDSGFYLCAWSVRGYEQYFGPGTRLTVT.

V gene TRBV11-2 combines with J gene TRBJ2-3; D uncertain. Germline V gives CDR1 SGHAT, CDR2 FQNNGV. The V end was cut by 4 bases, the J end by 7 bases, with 18 bases between. CDR3 length: 15 amino acids. The CDR3 spells CASSYSQTGSNTQYF. CDR3 coding DNA: TGTGCCAGCAGCTACTCTCAGACGGGTTCAAATACGCAGTATTTT.

This clone has just one count. It is likely a read error, because the conserved phenylalanine at the end of the CDR3 is missing. The DNA is left out, because the CDR3 cannot be placed on it with certainty; the CDR3 is given as TCRdb lists it. The chain has TRBV30 and TRBJ1-1; TRBD1, the D gene given by the table, was not confirmed from the DNA. CDR1 and CDR2 from the germline V gene are GTSNPN and SVGIG (reference sequence). The CDR3 contains 12 residues when both ends are counted. The CDR3 loop is CAWSDRGPDMQV.

This chain links TRBV5-1 with TRBJ2-5, with 7 nucleotides matching TRBD2. The CDR3 sequence is 15 residues long. Trimming cost V 0 bases and J 4 bases; bases outside gene matches: 6. Germline values: CDR1 SGHRS, CDR2 YFSETQ. CDR3 DNA: TGCGCCAGCAGCTTGGGCGGCGGGGGAGGAGAGACCCAGTACTTC. As protein: CASSLGGGGGETQYF.

The rearrangement uses TRBV20-1 and TRBJ2-7; D gene uncertain. Germline V lookup: CDR1 DFQATT, CDR2 SNEGSKA (reference sequence). The CDR3 has 10 residues. With 0 bases removed from V and 5 bases from J, the gap between germline ends came to 2 bases. CDR3 in DNA: TGCAGTGCTAGAGAGAACGAGCAGTACTTC. This codes for CSARENEQYF.

The V and J genes are TRBV29-1 and TRBJ2-1; D is tentatively TRBD1 or TRBD2 (6 bases each). V was trimmed by 3 bases and J by 7 bases, leaving 10 bases between them. CDR1 is SQVTM, CDR2 ANQGSEA, per germline. This CDR3 has 12 amino acids. The CDR3 is CSVDGGLNEQFF. CDR3 DNA: TGCAGCGTTGACGGGGGCCTAAATGAGCAGTTCTTC.

The gene calls are TRBV7-8 and TRBJ1-1; D unresolved. The CDR3 is 13 amino acids. Trimming left V 5 bases short and J 1 base short, with 8 bases between. The germline V gene encodes CDR1 SGHVS and CDR2 FQNEAQ. This CDR3 reads CASSASTNTEAFF. CDR3 nucleotide sequence: TGTGCCAGCAGCGCGAGCACGAACACTGAAGCTTTCTTT.

V and J are TRBV27 and TRBJ2-1; 10 bases are a match to TRBD2. The ends lost 7 bases at V and 7 bases at J; junction bases unmatched: 10. Germline V gene data show CDR1 as MNHEY and CDR2 as SMNVEV (reference sequence). This CDR3 region has 15 residues. The CDR3 DNA is TGTGCCAGCACCACAAGCGGGGGGGTAAAAAATGAGCAGTTCTTC. Translated, it gives CASTTSGGVKNEQFF.

The chain links TRBV7-2 to TRBJ2-3; D tentatively reads TRBD1 or TRBD2 (5 bases each). V was trimmed by 5 bases and J by 4 bases, leaving 10 bases between them. Per germline, CDR1 SGHTA and CDR2 FQGNSA. This CDR3 has 13 amino acids. The CDR3 DNA follows: TGTGCCAGCAGCCCCCGGGGACCAGATACGCAGTATTTT. It is translated as CASSPRGPDTQYF.

The chain employs TRBV5-1 and TRBJ1-2; 7 nucleotides agree with TRBD1. The CDR3 is 12 amino acids. Germline V gene data show CDR1 as SGHRS and CDR2 as YFSETQ. The J segment lost 8 bases and the V segment lost 4 bases, leaving 5 bases of the junction unmatched. CDR3 sequence reads: CASSPTGPGYTF. The CDR3 DNA reads TGCGCCAGCAGCCCGACAGGGCCCGGCTACACCTTC.

V usage is TRBV19 and J usage is TRBJ1-6, with TRBD1 as a possible D gene (6 bases). The V gene lost 1 base and the J gene lost 6 bases, with 10 bases spanning the gap. The CDR3 covers 15 residues. Germline loops: CDR1 LNHDA, CDR2 SQIVND (reference sequence). The CDR3 nucleotides are TGTGCCAGTAGTATAGCAACAGGGAGTAATTCACCCCTCCACTTT. As protein: CASSIATGSNSPLHF. The variable domain in full, with the rest retrieved from reference TRBV19 and TRBJ1-6, is DGGITQSPKYLFRKEGQNVTLSCEQNLNHDAMYWYRQDPGQGLRLIYYSQIVNDFQKGDIAEGYSVSREKKESFPLTVTSAQKNPTAFYLCASSIATGSNSPLHFGNGTRLTVT.